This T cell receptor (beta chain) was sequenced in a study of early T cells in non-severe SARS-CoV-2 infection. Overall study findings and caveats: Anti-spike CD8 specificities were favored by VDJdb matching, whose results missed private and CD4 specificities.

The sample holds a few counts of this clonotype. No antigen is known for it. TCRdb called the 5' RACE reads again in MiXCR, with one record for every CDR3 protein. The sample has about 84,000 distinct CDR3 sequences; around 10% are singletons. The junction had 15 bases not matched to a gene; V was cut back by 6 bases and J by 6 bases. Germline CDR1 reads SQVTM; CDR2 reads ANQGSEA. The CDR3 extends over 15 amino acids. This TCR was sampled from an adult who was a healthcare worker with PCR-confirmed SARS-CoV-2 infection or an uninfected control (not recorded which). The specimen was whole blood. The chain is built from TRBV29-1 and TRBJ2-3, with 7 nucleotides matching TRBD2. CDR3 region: CSVGSRLAHRDTQYF. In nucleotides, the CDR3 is TGCAGCGTCGGATCTCGACTAGCCCACCGGGATACGCAGTATTTT.